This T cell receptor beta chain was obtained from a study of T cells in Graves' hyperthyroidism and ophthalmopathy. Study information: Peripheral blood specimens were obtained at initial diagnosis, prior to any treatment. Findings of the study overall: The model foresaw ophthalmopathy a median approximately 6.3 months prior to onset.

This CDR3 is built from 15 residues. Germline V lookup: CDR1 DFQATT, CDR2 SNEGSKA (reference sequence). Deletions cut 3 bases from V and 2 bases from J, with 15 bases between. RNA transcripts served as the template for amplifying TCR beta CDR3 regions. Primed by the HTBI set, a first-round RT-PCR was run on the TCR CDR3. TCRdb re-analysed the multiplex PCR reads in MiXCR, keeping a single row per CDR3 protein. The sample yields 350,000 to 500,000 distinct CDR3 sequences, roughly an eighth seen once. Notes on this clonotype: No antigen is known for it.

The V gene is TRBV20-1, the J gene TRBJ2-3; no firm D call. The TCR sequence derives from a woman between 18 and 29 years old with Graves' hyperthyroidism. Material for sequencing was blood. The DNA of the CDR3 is TGCAGTGCTAGGGTAGGGTATAGGAACACAGATACGCAGTATTTT. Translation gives CSARVGYRNTDTQYF.